Listed here are 25 T cell receptor beta chains from one sample, sequenced in a study of T cell repertoires in cytomegalovirus infection. For these receptors, no antigen is known. One entry per CDR3 protein results from TCRdb running MiXCR on the reads. Of 250,000 to 300,000 distinct CDR3 sequences listed, around 20% are singletons. The sequencing here drew on cultured PBMCs, taken from culture after CMV antigen stimulation. The receptors originated from a human donor in good health (CMV status not recorded). Some clones in this sample may be carry-over from other donors' samples.

This clonotype was picked up many times. V usage is TRBV7-2 and J usage is TRBJ1-4; perhaps TRBD1 as D (6 bases). CDR3 length: 14 amino acids. The V end was cut by 5 bases, the J end by 6 bases, with 13 bases between. Germline V gene data show CDR1 as SGHTA and CDR2 as FQGNSA. CDR3 sequence reads: CASSRDRRDEKLFF. CDR3 DNA: TGTGCCAGCAGCCGTGACAGGCGGGATGAAAAACTGTTTTTT.

A few counts support this clonotype. The V gene is TRBV19, the J gene TRBJ1-6; D not certain. The V end lost 3 bases, the J end lost 9 bases, and 15 bases lay between the germline ends. Germline CDR1 reads LNHDA; CDR2 reads SQIVND (reference sequence). The CDR3 length is 15 residues. CDR3 loop: CASSMTTLSSSPLHF. DNA for the CDR3: TGTGCCAGTAGTATGACCACCTTAAGCAGTTCACCCCTCCACTTT.

This clonotype was seen at least ten times. The V gene is TRBV7-6, the J gene TRBJ2-3; D is uncertain. V was pared by 1 base and J by 1 base, with 9 bases between. Germline V gives CDR1 SGHVS, CDR2 FNYEAQ. The CDR3 sequence is 15 residues long. The CDR3 loop reads CASSLGGIRTDTQYF. In DNA form, the CDR3 reads TGTGCCAGCAGCTTAGGTGGGATTCGCACAGATACGCAGTATTTT.

This clonotype was recorded many times. This rearrangement joins TRBV7-2 to TRBJ2-7; D is perhaps TRBD1 (6 bases). The CDR3 consists of 13 residues. CDR1 SGHTA and CDR2 FQGNSA come from the germline V gene. Trimming took off 3 bases at V and 2 bases at J, with 8 bases between the two ends. The CDR3 spells CASSLQGTYEQYF. The CDR3 nucleotides read TGTGCCAGCAGCTTGCAGGGGACCTACGAGCAGTACTTC.

This clonotype was counted many times. The gene calls are TRBV7-2 and TRBJ1-6; the D gene is possibly TRBD1 (5 bases). The CDR3 extends over 14 amino acids. In germline, CDR1 is SGHTA, CDR2 FQGNSA. Trimming took 1 base from V and 7 from J, leaving 8 bases between them. In DNA form, the CDR3 reads TGTGCCAGCAGCTTAGTAGGGGCGAATTCACCCCTCCACTTT. Translated: CASSLVGANSPLHF.

Here the CDR3 DNA reads TGTGCCAGCACCCTTGGACAGGGATGGACTGAAGCTTTCTTT. As protein: CASTLGQGWTEAFF. The chain recombines TRBV6-1 with TRBJ1-1; 8 bases agree with TRBD1. The CDR3 is made up of 14 amino acids. V trimming: 7 bases; J trimming: 5 bases; junction bases outside the gene matches: 9. Per the germline V gene, CDR1 is MNHNS and CDR2 is SASEGT.

This clonotype was counted between two and nine times. The chain couples TRBV28 to TRBJ2-3; no firm D call. V was pared by 5 bases and J by 3 bases, with 18 bases between. CDR1 is MDHEN, CDR2 SYDVKM, per germline. CDR3 length equals 16 residues. CDR3 bases: TGTGCCAGCAGTACCCCCCTAACCATGGGGACAGATACGCAGTATTTT. It encodes CASSTPLTMGTDTQYF.

In regard to this clonotype: A read error is possible here, since a much larger clone lies one base away. The V gene is TRBV12-5, the J gene TRBJ1-1; 7 bases align to TRBD1. The CDR3 extends over 15 amino acids. The germline CDR1 and CDR2 sequences are LGHNT and FRNRAP. CDR3 loop: CASALAGGENTEVFF. CDR3 in DNA: TGTGCTAGTGCCCTAGCAGGGGGAGAGAACACTGAAGTTTTCTTT. The full variable domain, in which reference TRBV12-5 and TRBJ1-1 provide the parts outside the CDR3, is DARVTQTPRHKVTEMGQEVTMRCQPILGHNTVFWYRQTMMQGLELLAYFRNRAPLDDSGMPKDRFSAEMPDATLATLKIQPSEPRDSAVYFCASALAGGENTEVFFGQGTRLTVV.

The V call is TRBV6-2 or TRBV6-3, the J call TRBJ2-7; D gene ambiguous. The CDR3 spans 13 residues. V was clipped by 6 bases and J by 4 bases, with 13 bases between them. Germline V gene sequence: CDR1 MNHEY, CDR2 SVGEGT. The DNA for the CDR3 is TGTGCCAGCAGACACACGTCCGGGTACGAGCAGTACGTC. This sequence encodes CASRHTSGYEQYV.

This sequence joins TRBV10-3 and TRBJ1-2; 7 bases align to TRBD1. After removal of 4 bases from V and 4 bases from J, the junction contained 3 bases not matched to a gene. Germline values: CDR1 ENHRY, CDR2 SYGVKD. This CDR3 contains 13 residues. This CDR3 reads CAISAAGGYGYTF. The CDR3 DNA sequence: TGTGCCATCAGTGCGGCAGGGGGCTATGGCTACACCTTC.

This clonotype was detected many times. The chain couples TRBV12-3 or TRBV12-4 to TRBJ2-1; 12 bases are shared with TRBD2. This CDR3 comprises 15 residues. J was trimmed by 3 bases and V by 6 bases; bases with no gene match: 3. The CDR3 reads CASRTSGGVYNEQFF. The CDR3 bases are TGTGCCAGCAGGACTAGCGGGGGAGTCTACAATGAGCAGTTCTTC.

The chain links TRBV6-1 to TRBJ1-4; D call uncertain. The ends were cut back, 6 bases at V and 0 bases at J, with 8 bases in the middle. This CDR3 comprises 14 residues. Germline V gene lookup returns CDR1 MNHNS and CDR2 SASEGT. The CDR3 protein is CASSPHATNEKLFF. The CDR3 nucleotides read TGTGCCAGCAGCCCCCATGCAACTAATGAAAAACTGTTTTTT.

This sequence joins TRBV20-1 and TRBJ1-5, with 7 bases that match TRBD1. Germline CDR1 reads DFQATT; CDR2 reads SNEGSKA (reference sequence). The CDR3 runs to 14 residues. The ends lost 7 bases at V and 0 bases at J; junction bases unmatched: 6. The CDR3 here is CSVTGAYSNQPQHF. The CDR3 DNA reads as TGCAGTGTAACAGGGGCTTATAGCAATCAGCCCCAGCATTTT.

The gene calls are TRBV10-3 and TRBJ1-1; D is unresolved. The V and J ends lost 1 base and 3 bases respectively, with 6 bases between them. Germline V CDR1 and CDR2: ENHRY, SYGVKD. The CDR3 consists of 13 residues. The CDR3 nucleotides read TGTGCCATCAGTGAGTGGTCTTACACTGAAGCTTTCTTT. Protein product: CAISEWSYTEAFF.

The chain recombines TRBV6-6 with TRBJ1-3; the D gene is possibly TRBD1 (5 bases). V was cut by 2 bases and J by 0 bases, with 11 bases left in between. Germline CDR1 is MNHNY and CDR2 is SVGAGI (reference sequence). The CDR3 loop spans 16 amino acids. This chain's CDR3 is CASSYKQAISGNTIYF. The DNA for the CDR3 is TGTGCCAGCAGTTACAAACAGGCTATCTCTGGAAACACCATATATTTT.

This clonotype appeared many times. CDR3 region: CASSQRLAGNTGELFF. In DNA form, the CDR3 reads TGTGCCAGCAGCCAACGGCTAGCGGGGAACACCGGGGAGCTGTTTTTT. The rearrangement uses TRBV4-2 and TRBJ2-2; TRBD2 matches 8 bases. With 2 bases clipped from V and 1 base from J, the junction kept 3 bases outside the gene matches. The CDR3 is made up of 16 amino acids. The V gene's germline CDR1 is LGHNA and CDR2 YNFKEQ.

V and J are TRBV12-3 or TRBV12-4 and TRBJ1-1; no firm D call. V was trimmed by 3 bases and J by 7 bases, leaving 3 bases between them. The CDR3 consists of 10 residues. The CDR3 region has the DNA TGTGCCAGCAGTTTGAATGAAGCTTTCTTT. This codes for CASSLNEAFF.

The V and J genes are TRBV2 and TRBJ2-1; TRBD2 matches 7 bases. From germline, CDR1 is SNHLY and CDR2 FYNNEI. This CDR3 has 15 residues. V was pared by 2 bases and J by 4 bases, with 5 bases of the junction left unmatched. DNA for the CDR3: TGTGCCAGCAGTGAAAGGGCTAGCGGATACAATGAGCAGTTCTTC. Translation gives CASSERASGYNEQFF.

This chain joins TRBV20-1 and TRBJ2-7; D perhaps matches TRBD1 (5 bases). Germline CDR1 and CDR2: DFQATT and SNEGSKA (reference sequence). V shed 6 bases and J shed 2 bases, with 17 bases lying between them. The CDR3 runs to 14 residues. The CDR3 spells CSASGQLGTYEQYF. CDR3 in DNA: TGCAGTGCGAGTGGACAATTGGGGACCTACGAGCAGTACTTC.

This clonotype was seen a few times. This sequence joins TRBV29-1 and TRBJ2-1; no clear D gene. There are 15 residues in the CDR3. Germline V gene sequence: CDR1 SQVTM, CDR2 ANQGSEA. V shed 1 base and J shed 6 bases, with 16 bases lying between them. CDR3 protein: CSVEVGPLGRNEQFF. The CDR3 DNA follows: TGCAGCGTTGAAGTAGGACCCCTTGGGCGCAATGAGCAGTTCTTC.

This clonotype was observed a few times. The genes are TRBV6-2 or TRBV6-3 and TRBJ2-1, with 10 nucleotides matching TRBD2. The junction had 14 bases not matched to a gene; V was cut back by 8 bases and J by 10 bases. Germline V CDR1 and CDR2: MNHEY, SVGEGT. The CDR3 spans 15 residues. The CDR3 nucleotides are TGTGCCAGCCCCGGACGGACTAGCGGACAAGGGGAGCAGTTCTTC. Translation gives CASPGRTSGQGEQFF.

The chain combines TRBV7-2 with TRBJ2-7; D ambiguous. Trimming cost V 0 bases and J 4 bases, with 7 bases left between them. The CDR3 extends over 13 amino acids. Germline V CDR1 and CDR2: SGHTA, FQGNSA. In nucleotides, the CDR3 is TGTGCCAGCAGCTTAGCGATGGAGTACGAGCAGTACTTC. It encodes CASSLAMEYEQYF.

Ten or more counts support this clonotype. The chain is built from TRBV7-2 and TRBJ1-1; maybe TRBD1 (5 bases). The CDR3 is 13 amino acids. Deletions cut 2 bases from V and 6 bases from J, with 10 bases between. Germline V gene data show CDR1 as SGHTA and CDR2 as FQGNSA. CDR3 nucleotides: TGTGCCAGCAGCTTAATCAGGGAGGCTGAAGCTTTCTTT. It is translated as CASSLIREAEAFF.

V gene TRBV7-3 combines with J gene TRBJ2-1, with 8 bases aligning to TRBD2. Germline V CDR1 and CDR2: SGHTA, FQGTGA. J was trimmed by 5 bases and V by 0 bases; bases with no gene match: 12. This CDR3 is built from 18 residues. CDR3 nucleotides: TGTGCCAGCAGCTTAACCGTTAGCCTACCAGCGGGGGACAATGAGCAGTTCTTC. Translated: CASSLTVSLPAGDNEQFF.

The chain couples TRBV28 to TRBJ2-1; 9 bases match TRBD2. The ends lost 2 bases at V and 7 bases at J; junction bases unmatched: 6. Looked up from germline, CDR1 is MDHEN and CDR2 is SYDVKM. This CDR3 region has 15 residues. CDR3 nucleotide sequence: TGTGCCAGCAGTTTAATAGCGGGAGCTGGGAATGAGCAGTTCTTC. Translation gives CASSLIAGAGNEQFF.